One T cell receptor beta chain is described in this entry. As yet, its antigen is unknown. The sequenced template was cDNA made from the entire isolated RNA. TCRdb's copy holds only in-frame clones and misses some; the assay was immunoSEQ multiplex PCR. Of 600,000 to 700,000 clones in the sample, 13% are singletons; the top ten hold 0.02% to 0.025%. V dropped 2 bases and J dropped 2 bases, with 9 bases sitting between them. The CDR3 extends over 14 amino acids. CDR1 KGHSH and CDR2 LQKENI come from the germline V gene. The sample is drawn from a study of beta chain features in type 1 diabetes. Study background: Sorted cells, 90 million to 130 million in number, were examined across all samples.

Notes on the study in general: Shorter TCRB CDR3s, moderately but significantly so, were found in Type 1 diabetes patients in all four CD4+ subsets. Healthy donors had naive, central memory and Treg TCRB repertoires that appeared less similar than those seen among patients.

The material sequenced was naive CD4+ T cells from blood. This clonotype was sampled from a man between 18 and 35 years old with type 1 diabetes. The genes are TRBV18 and TRBJ1-1; D gene unclear. The CDR3 region has the DNA TGTGCCAGCTCACCAGGCTATCTAAACACTGAAGCTTTCTTT. This translates into CASSPGYLNTEAFF.